The rows below give T cell receptor beta chains drawn from one sample of a study of OX40 agonist ivuxolimab in advanced cancers. Libraries were prepared by immunoSEQ multiplex PCR; TCRdb keeps only in-frame clonotypes and omits some of them. The data hold some 120,000 clones, with approximately 90% observed a single time. The starting material was CD4+ or CD8+ T cells sorted from blood, obtained in a trial of the OX40 agonist ivuxolimab. The source is an adult with an advanced solid tumor such as melanoma, head and neck, liver or kidney cancer. The CDR3 runs from the conserved cysteine through the conserved F or W. Each record gives: D gene, V gene, J gene, clone size, CDR3 DNA, CDR3 protein. D genes are given only for firm matches. The size entry is marked missing in some rows and otherwise reads once, few, many or a size class.

TRBD2	TRBV7-2	TRBJ2-1	.	TGTGCCAGCAGCTCGAGGACTAGCGGGAGGACTTTATACAATGAGCAGTTCTTC	CASSSRTSGRTLYNEQFF
.	TRBV5-1	TRBJ2-3	.	TGCGCCAGCGATGAACAGGGTGGCACAGATACGCAGTATTTT	CASDEQGGTDTQYF
TRBD2	TRBV7-2	TRBJ2-3	.	TGTGCCAGCAGTAGACTAGCATCTCCATCAGATACGCAGTATTTT	CASSRLASPSDTQYF
.	TRBV5-1	TRBJ2-1	.	TGCGCCAGCAGCGAGTCCTACAATGAGCAGTTCTTC	CASSESYNEQFF
TRBD1	TRBV9	TRBJ2-3	.	TGTGCCAGCAGCGCAGGGACAGCCAGCACAGATACGCAGTATTTT	CASSAGTASTDTQYF
.	TRBV14	TRBJ1-1	.	TGTGCCAGCAGCCCTACCGCAGATGAAGCTTTCTTT	CASSPTADEAFF
TRBD1	TRBV19	TRBJ2-2	.	TGTGCCAGTAGTAGTGACAGGGGGGGCACCGGGGAGCTGTTTTTT	CASSSDRGGTGELFF
TRBD1	TRBV5-1	TRBJ2-7	.	TGCGCCAGCAGATTGAACAGGGGGCCGTGGGAGCAGTACTTC	CASRLNRGPWEQYF
.	TRBV21-1	TRBJ2-3	once	TGTGCCAGCAGCAAAGCAGGGGGCCGCGGCACAGATACGCAGTATTTT	CASSKAGGRGTDTQYF
TRBD1	TRBV6-1	TRBJ2-1	.	TGTGCCAGCATCGGGACAGGGAGATACAATGAGCAGTTCTTC	CASIGTGRYNEQFF
TRBD1	TRBV11-3	TRBJ1-1	.	TGTGCCAGCAGCTTCCGAATCGGACAGGGCACTGAAGCTTTCTTT	CASSFRIGQGTEAFF
.	TRBV18	TRBJ1-5	.	TGTGCCAGCTCACTGGCAGAGCACAATCAGCCCCAGCATTTT	CASSLAEHNQPQHF
TRBD2	TRBV11-3	TRBJ2-7	.	TGTGCCAGCAGCCCCCACCCCTGGACTAGCGGGGACTCCTACGAGCAGTACTTC	CASSPHPWTSGDSYEQYF
TRBD1	TRBV27	TRBJ2-7	.	TGTGCCAGCAGTGGTGTGCAGGGGGCCAGCGAGCAGTACTTC	CASSGVQGASEQYF
TRBD2	TRBV25-1	TRBJ2-7	.	TGTGCCAGCAGTGAAGCGGGAGGGCCTAACGAGCAGTACTTC	CASSEAGGPNEQYF
.	TRBV19	TRBJ1-4	.	TGTGCCAGTTCTAATGAAAAACTGTTTTTT	CASSNEKLFF
.	TRBV5-6	TRBJ2-3	.	TGTGCCAGCAGCTCTACAGGTTTGGCGCAGTATTTT	CASSSTGLAQYF
TRBD1	TRBV19	TRBJ1-1	.	TGTGCCAGTAGTCGAGGGGACAGGGTTGTTAAGGGACGCACTGAAGCTTTCTTT	CASSRGDRVVKGRTEAFF
TRBD2	TRBV19	TRBJ2-1	.	TGTGCCAGTAGTCCCTCGGCTGGACAAATTAGCAAGGCTAGCGGGAGAGTAGGTGAGCAGTTCTTC	CASSPSAGQISKASGRVGEQFF
.	TRBV6-4	TRBJ2-1	.	TGTGCCAGCAGCCCCGGGCACAATGAGCAGTTCTTC	CASSPGHNEQFF
TRBD2	TRBV7-3	TRBJ2-5	.	TGTGCCAGCAGCTTTAGCGGGCAGCAAGAGACCCAGTACTTC	CASSFSGQQETQYF
TRBD1	TRBV7-2	TRBJ1-3	.	TGTGCCAGCAGCTCAAGACAGGGGCCGGAAAACACCATATATTTT	CASSSRQGPENTIYF
.	TRBV5-1	TRBJ2-7	.	TGCGCCAGCACCCTTACGGGCGGGCCCTCCTACGAGCAGTACTTC	CASTLTGGPSYEQYF
TRBD2	TRBV6-4	TRBJ2-1	.	TGTGCCAGCAGCCAACTAGCGGGAGCCTCCTACAATGAGCAGTTCTTC	CASSQLAGASYNEQFF
TRBD1	TRBV25-1	TRBJ2-5	once	TGTGCCAGCGCTGTACAGGGGGTGGGAGAGACCCAGTACTTC	CASAVQGVGETQYF